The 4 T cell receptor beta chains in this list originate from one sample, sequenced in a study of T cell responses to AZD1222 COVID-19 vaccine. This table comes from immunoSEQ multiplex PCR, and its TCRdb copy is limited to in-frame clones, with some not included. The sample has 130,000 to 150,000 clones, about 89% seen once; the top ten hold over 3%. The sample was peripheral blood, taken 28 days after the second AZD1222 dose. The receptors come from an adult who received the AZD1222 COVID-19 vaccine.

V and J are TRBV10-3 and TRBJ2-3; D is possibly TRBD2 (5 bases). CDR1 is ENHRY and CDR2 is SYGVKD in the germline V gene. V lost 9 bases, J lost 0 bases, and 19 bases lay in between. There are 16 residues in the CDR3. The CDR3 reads CAMATSGSSSTDTQYF. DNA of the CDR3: TGTGCCATGGCAACAAGCGGAAGCTCTAGCACAGATACGCAGTATTTT.

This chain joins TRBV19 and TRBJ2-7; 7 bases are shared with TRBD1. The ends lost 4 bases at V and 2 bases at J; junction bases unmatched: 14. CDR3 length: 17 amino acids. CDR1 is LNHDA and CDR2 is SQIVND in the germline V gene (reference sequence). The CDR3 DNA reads TGTGCCAGTAGTACCTTCCGGGACAGCGATATCACCTACGAGCAGTACTTC. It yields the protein CASSTFRDSDITYEQYF.

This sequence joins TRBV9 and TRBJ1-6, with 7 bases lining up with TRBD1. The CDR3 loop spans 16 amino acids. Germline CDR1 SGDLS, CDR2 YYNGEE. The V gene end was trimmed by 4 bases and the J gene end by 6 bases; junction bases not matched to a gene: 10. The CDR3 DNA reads TGTGCCAGCAGCCCATCAAACAGGGGACTTAATTCACCCCTCCACTTT. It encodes CASSPSNRGLNSPLHF.

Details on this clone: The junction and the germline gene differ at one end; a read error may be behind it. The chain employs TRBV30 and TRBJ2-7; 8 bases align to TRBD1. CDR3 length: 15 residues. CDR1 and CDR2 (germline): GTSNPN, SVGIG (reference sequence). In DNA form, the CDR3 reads TGTGCCTGGAGTGTACTTACAGGGGGGTCCTCCGAGCAGTACTTC. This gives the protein CAWSVLTGGSSEQYF.